This T cell receptor (beta chain) stems from a study of OX40 agonist ivuxolimab in advanced cancers. Study as a whole: At 0.01 to 10 mg/kg, ivuxolimab was administered intravenously to patients every 2 weeks. General study points: At doses 0.1 to 3.0 mg/kg, CD4+ and CD8+ clones expanded.

Assay: immunoSEQ multiplex PCR; the TCRdb copy retains only in-frame clones and omits some. The sample yields tens of thousands of clones, roughly 80% seen once. With respect to this clone: Its antigen is unidentified.

CDR3 size: 14 residues. J lost 7 bases, V lost 2 bases, and 4 bases had no gene match. The specimen was CD4+ or CD8+ T cells sorted from blood, collected in a trial of the OX40 agonist ivuxolimab. This chain uses TRBV6-7 with TRBJ2-1; TRBD1 matches 8 bases. TRBV6-7 is an ORF for which the function is uncertain. The sequence was obtained from an adult with an advanced solid tumor such as melanoma, head and neck, liver or kidney cancer. The CDR3 loop is CASSYVDRVNEQFF. CDR3 sequence (DNA): TGTGCCAGCAGTTACGTGGACAGGGTGAATGAGCAGTTCTTC.